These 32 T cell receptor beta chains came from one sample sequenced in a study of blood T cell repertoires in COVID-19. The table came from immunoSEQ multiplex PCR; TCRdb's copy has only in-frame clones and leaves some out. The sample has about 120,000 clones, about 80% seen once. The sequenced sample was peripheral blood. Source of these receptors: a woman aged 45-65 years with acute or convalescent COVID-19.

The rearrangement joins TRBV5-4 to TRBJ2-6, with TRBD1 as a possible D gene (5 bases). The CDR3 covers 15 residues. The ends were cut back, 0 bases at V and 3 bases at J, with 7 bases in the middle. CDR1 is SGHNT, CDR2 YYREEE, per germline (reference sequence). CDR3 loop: CASSLVGLGANVLTF. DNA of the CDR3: TGTGCCAGCAGCTTGGTGGGGCTTGGGGCCAACGTCCTGACTTTC.

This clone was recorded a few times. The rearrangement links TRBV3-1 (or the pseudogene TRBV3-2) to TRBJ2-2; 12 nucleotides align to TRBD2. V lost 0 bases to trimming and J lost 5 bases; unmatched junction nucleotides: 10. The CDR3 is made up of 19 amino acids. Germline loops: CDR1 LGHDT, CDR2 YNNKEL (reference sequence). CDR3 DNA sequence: TGTGCCAGCAGCCAAGATTTCGGACTAGCGGGAATAGGGACCGGGGAGCTGTTTTTT. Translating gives CASSQDFGLAGIGTGELFF.

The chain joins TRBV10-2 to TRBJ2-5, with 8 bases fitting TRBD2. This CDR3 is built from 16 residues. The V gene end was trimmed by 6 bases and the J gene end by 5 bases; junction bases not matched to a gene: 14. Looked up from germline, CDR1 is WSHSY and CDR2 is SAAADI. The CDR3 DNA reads TGCGCCAGCAGAACGGGGCAAGCGGGGGCCTGGGAGACCCAGTACTTC. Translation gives CASRTGQAGAWETQYF.

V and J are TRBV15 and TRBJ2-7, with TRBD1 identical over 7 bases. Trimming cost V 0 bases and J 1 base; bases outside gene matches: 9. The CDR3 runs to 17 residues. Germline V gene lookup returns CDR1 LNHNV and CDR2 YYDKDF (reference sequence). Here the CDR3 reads CATSRDYSDRLSYEQYF. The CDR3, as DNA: TGTGCCACCAGCAGAGATTATTCGGACAGGTTATCCTACGAGCAGTACTTC. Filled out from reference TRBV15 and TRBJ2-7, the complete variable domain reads DAMVIQNPRYQVTQFGKPVTLSCSQTLNHNVMYWYQQKSSQAPKLLFHYYDKDFNNEADTPDNFQSRRPNTSFCFLDIRSPGLGDTAMYLCATSRDYSDRLSYEQYFGPGTRLTVT.

The chain's CDR3 is CASSLVLVGQGNYGYTF. The CDR3 DNA reads as TGTGCCAGCAGCTTAGTTCTGGTGGGACAGGGGAACTATGGCTACACCTTC. The V gene is TRBV7-8, the J gene TRBJ1-2; TRBD1 agrees at 10 bases. V dropped 1 base and J dropped 2; count of bases not matched to a gene: 7. The CDR3 length is 17 residues. Germline values: CDR1 SGHVS, CDR2 FQNEAQ.

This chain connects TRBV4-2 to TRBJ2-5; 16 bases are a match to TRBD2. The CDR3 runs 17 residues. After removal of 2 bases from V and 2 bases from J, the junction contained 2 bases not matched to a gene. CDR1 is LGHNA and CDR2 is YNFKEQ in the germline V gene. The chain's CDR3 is CASSQPGLAGGQETQYF. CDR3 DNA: TGTGCCAGCAGCCAACCGGGACTAGCGGGGGGGCAAGAGACCCAGTACTTC.

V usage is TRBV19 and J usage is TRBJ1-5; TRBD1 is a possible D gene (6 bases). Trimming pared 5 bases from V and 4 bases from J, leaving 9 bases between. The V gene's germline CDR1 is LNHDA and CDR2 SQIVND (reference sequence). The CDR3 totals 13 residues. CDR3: CASSVDRNQPQHF. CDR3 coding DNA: TGTGCCAGTAGTGTGGACAGAAATCAGCCCCAGCATTTT. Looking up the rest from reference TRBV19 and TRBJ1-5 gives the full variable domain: DGGITQSPKYLFRKEGQNVTLSCEQNLNHDAMYWYRQDPGQGLRLIYYSQIVNDFQKGDIAEGYSVSREKKESFPLTVTSAQKNPTAFYLCASSVDRNQPQHFGDGTRLSIL.

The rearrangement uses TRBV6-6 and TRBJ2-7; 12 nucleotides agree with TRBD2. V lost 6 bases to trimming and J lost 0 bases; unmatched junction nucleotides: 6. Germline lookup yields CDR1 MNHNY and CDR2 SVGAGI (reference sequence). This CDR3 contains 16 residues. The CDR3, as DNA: TGTGCCAGCAGAGAGCCGGGACTAGCGGGCTCCTACGAGCAGTACTTC. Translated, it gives CASREPGLAGSYEQYF.

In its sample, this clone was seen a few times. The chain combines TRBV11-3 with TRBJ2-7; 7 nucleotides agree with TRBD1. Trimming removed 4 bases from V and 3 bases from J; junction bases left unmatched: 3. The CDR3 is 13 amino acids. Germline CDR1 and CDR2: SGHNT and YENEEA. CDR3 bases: TGTGCCAGCAGCTCCCGGGACAGCTACGAGCAGTACTTC. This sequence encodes CASSSRDSYEQYF.

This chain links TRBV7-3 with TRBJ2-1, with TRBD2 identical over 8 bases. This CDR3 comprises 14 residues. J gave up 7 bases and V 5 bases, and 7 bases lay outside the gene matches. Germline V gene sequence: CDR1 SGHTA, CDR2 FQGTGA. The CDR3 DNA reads TGTGCCAGCAGCCAAGCGGGAGCGGGGAATGAGCAGTTCTTC. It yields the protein CASSQAGAGNEQFF.

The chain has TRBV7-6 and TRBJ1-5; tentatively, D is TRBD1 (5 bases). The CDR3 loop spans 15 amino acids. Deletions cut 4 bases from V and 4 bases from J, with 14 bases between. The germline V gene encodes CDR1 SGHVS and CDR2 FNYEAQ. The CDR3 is CASSSGLLRNQPQHF. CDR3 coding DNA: TGTGCCAGCAGCTCGGGACTCCTCAGGAATCAGCCCCAGCATTTT.

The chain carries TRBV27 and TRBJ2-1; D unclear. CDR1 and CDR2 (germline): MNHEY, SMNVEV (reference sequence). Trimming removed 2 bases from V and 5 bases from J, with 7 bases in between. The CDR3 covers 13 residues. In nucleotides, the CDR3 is TGTGCCAGCAGTTTAGGTAGAAACAATGAGCAGTTCTTC. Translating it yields CASSLGRNNEQFF.

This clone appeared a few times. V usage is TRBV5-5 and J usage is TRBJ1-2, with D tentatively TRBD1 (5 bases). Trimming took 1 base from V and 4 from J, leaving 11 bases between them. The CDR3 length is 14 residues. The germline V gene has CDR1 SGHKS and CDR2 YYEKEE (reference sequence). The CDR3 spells CASSLSGGVYGYTF. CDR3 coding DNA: TGTGCCAGCAGCTTGTCTGGAGGGGTCTATGGCTACACCTTC.

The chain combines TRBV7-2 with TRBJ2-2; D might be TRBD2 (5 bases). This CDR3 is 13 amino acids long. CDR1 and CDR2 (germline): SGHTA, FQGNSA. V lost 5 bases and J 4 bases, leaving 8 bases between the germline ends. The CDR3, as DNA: TGTGCCAGCAGCCCTCGGGGCACCGGGGAGCTGTTTTTT. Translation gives CASSPRGTGELFF.

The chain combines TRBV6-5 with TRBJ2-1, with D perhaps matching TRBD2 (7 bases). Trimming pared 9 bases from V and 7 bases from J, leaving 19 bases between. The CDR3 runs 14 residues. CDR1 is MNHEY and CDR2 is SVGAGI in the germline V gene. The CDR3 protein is CASMGGGKGNEQFF. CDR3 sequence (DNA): TGTGCCAGTATGGGAGGGGGTAAAGGAAATGAGCAGTTCTTC.

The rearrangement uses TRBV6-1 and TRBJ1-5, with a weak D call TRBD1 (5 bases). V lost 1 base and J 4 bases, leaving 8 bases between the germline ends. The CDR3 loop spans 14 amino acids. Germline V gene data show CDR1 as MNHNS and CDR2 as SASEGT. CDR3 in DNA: TGTGCCAGCAGTGAAGGACAGAATAATCAGCCCCAGCATTTT. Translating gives CASSEGQNNQPQHF.

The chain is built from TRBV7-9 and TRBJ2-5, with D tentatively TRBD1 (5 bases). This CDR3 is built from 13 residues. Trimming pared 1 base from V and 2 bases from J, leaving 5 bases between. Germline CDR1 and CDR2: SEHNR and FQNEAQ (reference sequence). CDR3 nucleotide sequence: TGTGCCAGCAGCTTAGGACAGCAAGAGACCCAGTACTTC. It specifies CASSLGQQETQYF.

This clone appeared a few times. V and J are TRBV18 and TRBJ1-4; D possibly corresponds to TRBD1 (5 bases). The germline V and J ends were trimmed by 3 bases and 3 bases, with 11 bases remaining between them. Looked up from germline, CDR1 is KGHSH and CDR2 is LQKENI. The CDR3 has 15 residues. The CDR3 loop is CASSPSVGPNEKLFF. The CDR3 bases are TGTGCCAGCTCACCCAGTGTGGGGCCTAATGAAAAACTGTTTTTT.

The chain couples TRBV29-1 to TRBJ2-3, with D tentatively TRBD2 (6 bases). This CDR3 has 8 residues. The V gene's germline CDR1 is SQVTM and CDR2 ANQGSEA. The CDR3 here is CNRSGQYF. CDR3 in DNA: TGCAACCGTAGCGGGCAGTATTTT.

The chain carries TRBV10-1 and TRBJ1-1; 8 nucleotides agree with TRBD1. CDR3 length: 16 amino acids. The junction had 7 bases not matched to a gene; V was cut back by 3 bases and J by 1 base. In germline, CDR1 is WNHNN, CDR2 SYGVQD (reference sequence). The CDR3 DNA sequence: TGCGCCAGCAGTGACCATACCAGGGGGCAGAACACTGAAGCTTTCTTT. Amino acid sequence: CASSDHTRGQNTEAFF.

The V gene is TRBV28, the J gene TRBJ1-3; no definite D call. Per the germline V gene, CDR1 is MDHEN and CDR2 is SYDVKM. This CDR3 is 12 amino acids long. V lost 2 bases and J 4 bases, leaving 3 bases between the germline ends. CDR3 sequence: CASSLEGNTIYF. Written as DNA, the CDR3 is TGTGCCAGCAGTTTAGAGGGAAACACCATATATTTT.

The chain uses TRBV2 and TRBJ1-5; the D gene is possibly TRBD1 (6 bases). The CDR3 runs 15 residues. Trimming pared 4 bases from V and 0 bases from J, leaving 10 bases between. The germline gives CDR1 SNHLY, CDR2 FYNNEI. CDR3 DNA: TGTGCCAGCAGTGGGACAGATTATAGCAATCAGCCCCAGCATTTT. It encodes CASSGTDYSNQPQHF. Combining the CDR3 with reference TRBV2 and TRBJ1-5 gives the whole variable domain EPEVTQTPSHQVTQMGQEVILRCVPISNHLYFYWYRQILGQKVEFLVSFYNNEISEKSEIFDDQFSVERPDGSNFTLKIRSTKLEDSAMYFCASSGTDYSNQPQHFGDGTRLSIL.

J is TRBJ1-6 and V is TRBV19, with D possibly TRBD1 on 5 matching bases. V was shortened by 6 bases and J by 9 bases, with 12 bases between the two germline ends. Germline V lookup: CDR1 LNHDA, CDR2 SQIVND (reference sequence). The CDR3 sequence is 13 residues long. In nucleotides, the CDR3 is TGTGCCAGTAGGACGGGGGAAGGTTCACCCCTCCACTTT. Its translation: CASRTGEGSPLHF.

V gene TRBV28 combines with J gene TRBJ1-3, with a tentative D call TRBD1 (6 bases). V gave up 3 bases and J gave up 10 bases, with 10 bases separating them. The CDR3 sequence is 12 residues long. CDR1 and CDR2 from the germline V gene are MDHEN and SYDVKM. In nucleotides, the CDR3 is TGTGCCAGCAGTTTTAAGGGGGGGACCATATATTTT. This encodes CASSFKGGTIYF. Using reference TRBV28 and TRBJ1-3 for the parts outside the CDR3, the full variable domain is DVKVTQSSRYLVKRTGEKVFLECVQDMDHENMFWYRQDPGLGLRLIYFSYDVKMKEKGDIPEGYSVSREKKERFSLILESASTNQTSMYLCASSFKGGTIYFGEGSWLTVV.

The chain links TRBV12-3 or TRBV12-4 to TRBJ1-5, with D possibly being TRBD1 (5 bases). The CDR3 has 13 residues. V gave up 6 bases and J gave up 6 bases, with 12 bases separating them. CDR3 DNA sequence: TGTGCCAGCAGCATGGCAGGGCGTCAGCCCCAGCATTTT. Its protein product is CASSMAGRQPQHF.

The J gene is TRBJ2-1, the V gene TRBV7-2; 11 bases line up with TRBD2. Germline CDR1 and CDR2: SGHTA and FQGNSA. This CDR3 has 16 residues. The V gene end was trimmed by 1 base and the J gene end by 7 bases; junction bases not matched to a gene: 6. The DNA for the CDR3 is TGTGCCAGCAGCTTAGGGCTAGCGGGGGGCGGAAATGAGCAGTTCTTC. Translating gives CASSLGLAGGGNEQFF.

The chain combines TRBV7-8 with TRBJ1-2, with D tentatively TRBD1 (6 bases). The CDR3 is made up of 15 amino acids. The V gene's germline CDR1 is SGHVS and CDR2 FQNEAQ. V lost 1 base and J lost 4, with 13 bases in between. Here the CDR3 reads CASSLGGGPGYGYTF. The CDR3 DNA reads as TGTGCCAGCAGCTTAGGAGGGGGACCGGGCTATGGCTACACCTTC. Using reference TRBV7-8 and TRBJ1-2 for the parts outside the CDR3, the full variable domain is GAGVSQSPRYKVAKRGQDVALRCDPISGHVSLFWYQQALGQGPEFLTYFQNEAQLDKSGLPSDRFFAERPEGSVSTLKIQRTQQEDSAVYLCASSLGGGPGYGYTFGSGTRLTVV.

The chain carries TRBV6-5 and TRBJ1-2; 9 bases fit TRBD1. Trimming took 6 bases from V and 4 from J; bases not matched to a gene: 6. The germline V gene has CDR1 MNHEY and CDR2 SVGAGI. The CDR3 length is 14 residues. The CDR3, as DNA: TGTGCCAGCAGCCGGGACAGGGAAGCCTATGGCTACACCTTC. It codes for CASSRDREAYGYTF.

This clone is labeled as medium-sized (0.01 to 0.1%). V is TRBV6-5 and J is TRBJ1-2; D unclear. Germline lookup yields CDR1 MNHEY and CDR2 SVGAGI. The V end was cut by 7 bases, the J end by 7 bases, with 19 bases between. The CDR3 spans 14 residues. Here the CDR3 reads CASTQAPHRGGYTF. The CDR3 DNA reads TGTGCCAGCACCCAGGCCCCTCACCGGGGTGGCTACACCTTC.

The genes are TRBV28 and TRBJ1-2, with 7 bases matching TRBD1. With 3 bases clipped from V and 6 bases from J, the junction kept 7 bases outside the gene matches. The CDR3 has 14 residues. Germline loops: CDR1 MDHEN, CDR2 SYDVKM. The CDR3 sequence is CASSFPGGLNGYTF. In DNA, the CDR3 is TGTGCCAGCAGTTTCCCAGGGGGGCTGAATGGCTACACCTTC.

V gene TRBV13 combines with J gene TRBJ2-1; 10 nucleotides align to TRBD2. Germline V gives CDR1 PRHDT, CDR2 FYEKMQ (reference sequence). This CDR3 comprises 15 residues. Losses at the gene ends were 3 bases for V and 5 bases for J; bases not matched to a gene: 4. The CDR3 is CASSFSGRLHNEQFF. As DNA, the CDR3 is TGTGCCAGCAGCTTTAGCGGGAGGCTACACAATGAGCAGTTCTTC.

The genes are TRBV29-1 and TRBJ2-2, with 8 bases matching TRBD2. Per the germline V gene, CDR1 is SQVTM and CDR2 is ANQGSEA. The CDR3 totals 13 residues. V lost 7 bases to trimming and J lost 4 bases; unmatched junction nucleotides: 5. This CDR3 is CSGGLGGTGELFF. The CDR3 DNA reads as TGCAGCGGGGGACTAGGAGGCACCGGGGAGCTGTTTTTT.